This record concerns one T cell receptor beta chain sequence. The antigen remains undetermined. This sample is drawn from a study of cytomegalovirus exposure and HLA in healthy donors. The CDR3 spans 15 residues. CDR1 MDHEN and CDR2 SYDVKM come from the germline V gene. V lost 11 bases and J lost 3, with 21 bases in between. Donors were nominally healthy when sampled, though unrecorded immune exposures were likely. Primers included in the PCR were 60 Vbeta and 13 Jbeta primers. Produced via immunoSEQ multiplex PCR; TCRdb's table is partial and in-frame only. The sample has 150,000 to 200,000 clones; about 80% are singletons. Notes on the study in general: TCR association rates varied by HLA locus in a later analysis, with DRB1 highest and HLA-C lowest.

The sequenced sample consisted of PBMCs. V and J are TRBV28 and TRBJ2-3; possibly TRBD2 for D (5 bases). The clonotype was recovered from a man aged 25-40 years in good health and CMV-seronegative. The CDR3 region is CACVTGSGLTDTQYF. CDR3 in DNA: TGTGCCTGCGTGACGGGGAGTGGGCTTACAGATACGCAGTATTTT.